Below are 32 T cell receptor beta chains sequenced from a single sample in a study of blood T cells in healthy people across ages. The authors ran a second PCR of roughly 6 to 12 cycles using a sample-barcoded 5' primer and a J-beta primer mix. TCRdb reprocessed the 5' RACE reads with MiXCR, giving one entry per CDR3 protein. Among about 400,000 distinct CDR3 sequences listed, roughly half were seen once. Material for sequencing was blood. These receptors were taken from a man in his sixties in good health.

This chain uses TRBV12-3 or TRBV12-4 with TRBJ1-1; TRBD1 might be the D (6 bases). The V gene lost 1 base and the J gene lost 5 bases, with 11 bases spanning the gap. This CDR3 has 14 residues. CDR3 nucleotide sequence: TGTGCCAGCAGTTTAGGAGGGGGGGCAACTGAAGCTTTCTTT. This codes for CASSLGGGATEAFF.

Comment on this clonotype: The junction and the germline gene differ at one end; a read error may be behind it. The chain links TRBV5-5 to TRBJ2-3; perhaps TRBD1 as D (5 bases). CDR3 length equals 13 residues. Germline values: CDR1 SGHKS, CDR2 YYEKEE (reference sequence). The CDR3 DNA reads as TGTGCCAGCAGCTTACAGGTCGCAGATGCGCAGTATTTT. Residues: CASSLQVADAQYF. Supplemented by reference TRBV5-5 and TRBJ2-3, the full variable domain reads DAGVTQSPTHLIKTRGQQVTLRCSPISGHKSVSWYQQVLGQGPQFIFQYYEKEERGRGNFPDRFSARQFPNYSSELNVNALLLGDSALYLCASSLQVADAQYFGPGTRLTVL.

This clonotype was seen a handful of times. V and J are TRBV29-1 and TRBJ2-7; D is unclear. Between the trimmed V and J ends, which lost 5 bases and 1 base, there was a span of 9 bases. The CDR3 is 12 residues long. Germline CDR1 reads SQVTM; CDR2 reads ANQGSEA. The CDR3 DNA is TGCAGCGTTCAGTTCGGGTCCTACGAGCAGTACTTC. Translated, it gives CSVQFGSYEQYF.

This clonotype has a single count. The chain employs TRBV30 and TRBJ2-3; 11 nucleotides align to TRBD1. This CDR3 spans 17 amino acids. V lost 0 bases, J lost 5 bases, and 10 bases stayed unmatched. CDR1 is GTSNPN and CDR2 is SVGIG in the germline V gene (reference sequence). The CDR3 bases are TGTGCCTGGAGTGTAGCCCCGGACAGGGGGCCGGGAGATACGCAGTATTTT. Translation: CAWSVAPDRGPGDTQYF.

Comment on this clonotype: A clone one base away is much larger, so this may be a read error. The genes are TRBV11-3 and TRBJ2-7; TRBD2 aligns across 13 bases. The J segment lost 6 bases and the V segment lost 5 bases, leaving 4 bases of the junction unmatched. Germline V gene lookup returns CDR1 SGHNT and CDR2 YENEEA. This CDR3 spans 14 amino acids. Written as DNA, the CDR3 is TGTGCCAGCAGCACTAGCGGGAGGGCCGGCGAGCAGTACTTC. This translates into CASSTSGRAGEQYF. The full variable domain, rest sourced from reference TRBV11-3 and TRBJ2-7, is EAGVVQSPRYKIIEKKQPVAFWCNPISGHNTLYWYLQNLGQGPELLIRYENEEAVDDSQLPKDRFSAERLKGVDSTLKIQPAELGDSAVYLCASSTSGRAGEQYFGPGTRLTVT.

The rearrangement links TRBV11-2 to TRBJ2-5, with D uncertain. Trimming cost V 5 bases and J 4 bases, with 11 bases left between them. This CDR3 is built from 13 residues. The germline V gene encodes CDR1 SGHAT and CDR2 FQNNGV. This CDR3 reads CASSVKRRETQYF. CDR3 in DNA: TGTGCCAGCAGCGTAAAGCGAAGAGAGACCCAGTACTTC.

This clonotype was found a few times. This chain connects TRBV20-1 to TRBJ2-7; 8 bases are a match to TRBD1. CDR1 is DFQATT and CDR2 is SNEGSKA in the germline V gene (reference sequence). The CDR3 has 19 amino acids. The V gene end was trimmed by 0 bases and the J gene end by 4 bases; junction bases not matched to a gene: 20. CDR3 sequence: CSARDLSGTQGGSLYEQYF. CDR3 DNA: TGCAGTGCTAGAGACCTTTCCGGGACACAGGGGGGAAGCTTGTACGAGCAGTACTTC.

This chain connects TRBV10-3 to TRBJ2-7; 9 positions match TRBD1. Per the germline V gene, CDR1 is ENHRY and CDR2 is SYGVKD. CDR3 length: 13 amino acids. V trimming: 11 bases; J trimming: 0 bases; junction bases outside the gene matches: 5. Here the CDR3 DNA reads TGTGCCGCCGGGACAGGGAGCTCCTACGAGCAGTACTTC. This translates into CAAGTGSSYEQYF.

The genes are TRBV20-1 and TRBJ2-4, with 12 bases matching TRBD2. The end of the DNA fits TRBJ2-7 better, so the J call may be wrong. The CDR3 length is 14 residues. From germline, CDR1 is DFQATT and CDR2 SNEGSKA (reference sequence). The CDR3, as DNA: TGCAGTGCTCCCCACCTAGCGGGAGGGCCCGAGCAGTACTTC. This translates into CSAPHLAGGPEQYF.

The chain recombines TRBV5-1 with TRBJ1-1; the D gene is possibly TRBD1 (5 bases). V was pared by 4 bases and J by 6 bases, with 13 bases between. Germline CDR1 reads SGHRS; CDR2 reads YFSETQ. The CDR3 is made up of 13 amino acids. CDR3 loop: CASSLGGAAEAFF. The CDR3 DNA sequence: TGCGCCAGCAGCCTGGGTGGGGCCGCTGAAGCTTTCTTT.

This clonotype was found a few times. V and J are TRBV20-1 and TRBJ2-1, with TRBD2 identical over 10 bases. J lost 0 bases, V lost 6 bases, and 11 bases had no gene match. This CDR3 comprises 17 residues. Germline CDR1 reads DFQATT; CDR2 reads SNEGSKA (reference sequence). CDR3 nucleotides: TGCAGTGCCCCCAGCGGGAGGGCCTCGTTCTCCTACAATGAGCAGTTCTTC. It codes for CSAPSGRASFSYNEQFF.

This chain connects TRBV30 to TRBJ1-1, with TRBD1 matching over 8 bases. Looked up from germline, CDR1 is GTSNPN and CDR2 is SVGIG (reference sequence). This CDR3 is built from 16 residues. Unmatched junction bases numbered 8, after V lost 2 bases and J lost 0 bases. CDR3 nucleotide sequence: TGTGCCTGGAGTAAACGGACAGGGTCTGTGAACACTGAAGCTTTCTTT. Its translation: CAWSKRTGSVNTEAFF.

This clonotype has ten or more counts. The rearrangement uses TRBV7-2 and TRBJ2-7; TRBD1 matches at 7 bases. The CDR3 has 14 residues. CDR1 SGHTA and CDR2 FQGNSA come from the germline V gene. Germline trimming cut 3 bases from V and 5 bases from J; bases unmatched to any gene: 7. CDR3 region: CASSLGWTGHEQYF. The CDR3 coding sequence is TGTGCCAGCAGCTTGGGCTGGACAGGCCACGAGCAGTACTTC.

This clonotype was detected many times. This rearrangement joins TRBV6-1 to TRBJ2-3; 9 bases agree with TRBD1. V dropped 5 bases and J dropped 4; count of bases not matched to a gene: 13. This CDR3 is 17 amino acids long. Germline CDR1 reads MNHNS; CDR2 reads SASEGT. The CDR3 sequence is CASSKRAQGAGSDTQYF. CDR3 DNA sequence: TGTGCCAGCAGTAAACGCGCACAGGGGGCCGGATCAGATACGCAGTATTTT.

The rearrangement links TRBV20-1 to TRBJ2-7; 8 bases map to TRBD2. In germline, CDR1 is DFQATT, CDR2 SNEGSKA (reference sequence). With 6 bases clipped from V and 0 bases from J, the junction kept 7 bases outside the gene matches. The CDR3 extends over 14 amino acids. The CDR3 DNA reads TGCAGTGCCCGGGGGGGCGGGAGCTCCTACGAGCAGTACTTC. Translated: CSARGGGSSYEQYF.

V is TRBV9 and J is TRBJ1-1; the D gene is possibly TRBD1 (5 bases). Germline CDR1 reads SGDLS; CDR2 reads YYNGEE. This CDR3 region has 15 residues. Trimming left V 2 bases short and J 7 bases short, with 18 bases between. Here the CDR3 DNA reads TGTGCCAGCAGCGTTGGACCCGGCGGGACCAGTGAAGCTTTCTTT. The encoded protein is CASSVGPGGTSEAFF.

The chain is built from TRBV9 and TRBJ2-7, with 12 bases fitting TRBD2. Per germline, CDR1 SGDLS and CDR2 YYNGEE. This CDR3 spans 24 amino acids. V was clipped by 0 bases and J by 7 bases; unmatched bases: 32. CDR3 region: CASSVGRTTLEVLAGGSSYNEQYF. The CDR3 DNA is TGTGCCAGCAGCGTAGGGCGGACCACTCTAGAGGTACTAGCGGGGGGCAGCTCCTACAATGAGCAGTACTTC.

The rearrangement links TRBV20-1 to TRBJ1-2, with D unresolved. This CDR3 has 12 residues. Germline lookup yields CDR1 DFQATT and CDR2 SNEGSKA (reference sequence). The CDR3 DNA reads TGCATCCTACCTTCCTTTTGGGAGGGCTACACCTTC. Its protein is CILPSFWEGYTF.

In its sample, this clonotype was seen many times. V and J are TRBV18 and TRBJ2-1, with 8 bases lining up with TRBD1. The trim removed 6 bases at V and 8 bases at J, leaving 15 bases unmatched. CDR3 length equals 16 residues. Per the germline V gene, CDR1 is KGHSH and CDR2 is LQKENI. CDR3 DNA sequence: TGTGCCAGCTCGCCCCCAGGGGGCGCGTTCCCCCATGAGCAGTTCTTC. Translated, it gives CASSPPGGAFPHEQFF.

This clonotype was counted a few times. The chain has TRBV20-1 and TRBJ2-7, with TRBD2 matching 7 bases. Germline lookup yields CDR1 DFQATT and CDR2 SNEGSKA (reference sequence). The trim removed 1 base at V and 0 bases at J, leaving 6 bases unmatched. This CDR3 has 15 residues. The CDR3 nucleotides are TGCAGTGCTAGAGGGGGGGGAATGAGCTCCTACGAGCAGTACTTC. Translation: CSARGGGMSSYEQYF.

This clonotype came up a few times. The chain employs TRBV14 and TRBJ2-5, with TRBD1 matching 7 bases. Germline CDR1 is SGHDN and CDR2 is FVKESK. The CDR3 totals 13 residues. The V segment lost 4 bases and the J segment 5 bases; nucleotides outside the gene matches: 4. The DNA for the CDR3 is TGTGCCAGCAGCCGACAGGGTTGGGAGACCCAGTACTTC. Translation gives CASSRQGWETQYF.

This sequence joins TRBV20-1 and TRBJ2-7, with 9 bases that match TRBD1. The CDR3 loop spans 15 amino acids. V was clipped by 6 bases and J by 0 bases; unmatched bases: 9. From germline, CDR1 is DFQATT and CDR2 SNEGSKA (reference sequence). CDR3 bases: TGCAGTGCCCCGCCGGGGACAGGGTTCTCCTACGAGCAGTACTTC. Translated: CSAPPGTGFSYEQYF.

The table lists this clonotype with many counts. The chain carries TRBV6-5 and TRBJ2-3; unclear D gene. CDR1 and CDR2 (germline): MNHEY, SVGAGI. The length of the CDR3 is 12 residues. Trimming removed 5 bases at V and 8 bases at J, with 11 bases between. The CDR3 DNA reads TGTGCCAGCAGTACGCCGAAGGCTACGCAGTATTTT. This codes for CASSTPKATQYF.

In the case of this clonotype: A much larger clonotype is one base distant, so this may be a read error. CDR3 sequence reads: CASSPTLAAAEQYF. Written as DNA, the CDR3 is TGTGCCAGCAGCCCCACGCTAGCGGCCGCCGAGCAGTACTTC. This chain uses TRBV3-1 with TRBJ2-4; 7 bases are a match to TRBD2. The assigned J gene may be wrong: the sequence end matches TRBJ2-7 better. The CDR3 runs 14 residues. Germline V gives CDR1 LGHDT, CDR2 YNNKEL (reference sequence).

A single count supports this clonotype. The chain employs TRBV5-5 and TRBJ1-1; a possible D gene is TRBD1 (5 bases). Trimming removed 0 bases from V and 7 bases from J, with 7 bases in between. This CDR3 is 12 amino acids long. Germline V gene data show CDR1 as SGHKS and CDR2 as YYEKEE (reference sequence). CDR3 in DNA: TGTGCCAGCAGCTTGGGGGGCTTTGAAGCTTTCTTT. Its protein product is CASSLGGFEAFF.

The J gene is TRBJ2-6, the V gene TRBV6-2 or TRBV6-3; 9 bases are shared with TRBD1. Per germline, CDR1 MNHEY and CDR2 SVGEGT. J gave up 0 bases and V 0 bases, and 6 bases lay outside the gene matches. The CDR3 runs 19 residues. The chain's CDR3 is CASSYSRDRVLSGANVLTF. The CDR3 nucleotides read TGTGCCAGCAGTTACTCCCGGGACAGGGTTCTCTCTGGGGCCAACGTCCTGACTTTC.

The chain links TRBV2 to TRBJ2-7; 8 bases are shared with TRBD2. There are 13 residues in the CDR3. In germline, CDR1 is SNHLY, CDR2 FYNNEI. J gave up 5 bases and V 7 bases, and 7 bases lay outside the gene matches. CDR3 DNA sequence: TGTGCCAGCACGGGGCTAGCGGGTGACGAGCAGTACTTC. Protein sequence: CASTGLAGDEQYF. Full variable domain (missing parts from reference TRBV2 and TRBJ2-7): EPEVTQTPSHQVTQMGQEVILRCVPISNHLYFYWYRQILGQKVEFLVSFYNNEISEKSEIFDDQFSVERPDGSNFTLKIRSTKLEDSAMYFCASTGLAGDEQYFGPGTRLTVT.

Only a few counts were recorded for this clonotype. The V and J genes are TRBV7-9 and TRBJ2-3; tentative D call: TRBD2 (6 bases). Germline V gene lookup returns CDR1 SEHNR and CDR2 FQNEAQ (reference sequence). The CDR3 is made up of 16 amino acids. V lost 7 bases, J lost 2 bases, and 19 bases lay in between. The DNA for the CDR3 is TGTGCCAGCAATCCTGAAACGGGAGAGGACACAGATACGCAGTATTTT. This codes for CASNPETGEDTDTQYF.

This rearrangement joins TRBV28 to TRBJ2-4; D is unclear. This CDR3 has 14 amino acids. V lost 6 bases and J 2 bases, leaving 11 bases between the germline ends. CDR1 is MDHEN and CDR2 is SYDVKM in the germline V gene. CDR3 coding DNA: TGTGCCAGCAGCCCGTTGCAGACCAAAAACATTCAGTACTTC. Protein: CASSPLQTKNIQYF.

This sequence joins TRBV27 and TRBJ2-5, with 8 nucleotides matching TRBD1. TRBJ2-7 matches the DNA end more closely, so the J call is doubtful. Germline loops: CDR1 MNHEY, CDR2 SMNVEV (reference sequence). This CDR3 has 14 residues. CDR3 loop: CASSQGTGWHEQYF. Written as DNA, the CDR3 is TGTGCCAGCAGTCAAGGGACAGGCTGGCACGAGCAGTACTTC.

This clonotype was recorded at least ten times. V usage is TRBV3-1 and J usage is TRBJ2-1, with 12 bases aligning to TRBD2. Germline assignment: CDR1 LGHDT and CDR2 YNNKEL (reference sequence). The CDR3 runs to 16 residues. V dropped 4 bases and J dropped 6; count of bases not matched to a gene: 7. CDR3: CASSRRLAGVGNEQFF. In DNA form, the CDR3 reads TGTGCCAGCAGCCGACGACTAGCGGGAGTCGGCAATGAGCAGTTCTTC.

This clonotype was detected many times. V is TRBV10-3 and J is TRBJ2-7; 14 nucleotides match TRBD2. Looked up from germline, CDR1 is ENHRY and CDR2 is SYGVKD. The CDR3 is 14 residues long. V trimming: 10 bases; J trimming: 6 bases; junction bases outside the gene matches: 8. CDR3 region: CASRLAGGPGEQYF. The CDR3 nucleotides are TGTGCCAGCCGACTAGCGGGAGGGCCGGGCGAGCAGTACTTC.